The 5 T cell receptor beta chains listed next were all sequenced from one sample in a study of T cell clonotyping in hematopoietic cell transplantation. TCRdb's copy holds only in-frame clones and misses some; the assay was immunoSEQ multiplex PCR. The sample lists 15,000 to 20,000 clones, around 66% occurring once. The source was PBMCs, collected 30 days after allogeneic stem cell transplant. All receptors come from a male patient in his 50s who had an allogeneic stem cell transplant from an unrelated donor, so T cells may come from the graft donor. Some clones in this sample may be carry-over from other donors' samples.

This chain uses TRBV6-6 with TRBJ1-4; D call uncertain. CDR1 and CDR2 (germline): MNHNY, SVGAGI (reference sequence). Trimming took 5 bases from V and 6 from J, leaving 13 bases between them. CDR3 length: 14 residues. The CDR3 region is CASSGRSSDEKLFF. The CDR3 nucleotides read TGTGCCAGCAGTGGACGCTCGTCCGATGAAAAACTGTTTTTT.

The rearrangement links TRBV25-1 to TRBJ2-5; TRBD1 or TRBD2 may be the D gene (5 bases each). The germline V and J ends were trimmed by 10 bases and 4 bases, with 19 bases remaining between them. CDR1 is MGHDK, CDR2 SYGVNS, per germline. The CDR3 spans 14 residues. This chain's CDR3 is CATRDLGVGETQYF. In nucleotides, the CDR3 is TGTGCCACCAGGGACCTAGGGGTGGGAGAGACCCAGTACTTC.

J is TRBJ2-5 and V is TRBV7-2; 14 nucleotides line up with TRBD2. The CDR3 loop spans 16 amino acids. The germline V gene has CDR1 SGHTA and CDR2 FQGNSA. The V segment lost 5 bases and the J segment 2 bases; nucleotides outside the gene matches: 4. The CDR3 spells CASSPGLAGAQETQYF. CDR3 sequence (DNA): TGTGCCAGCAGCCCGGGACTAGCGGGGGCGCAAGAGACCCAGTACTTC. The full variable domain, rest sourced from reference TRBV7-2 and TRBJ2-5, is GAGVSQSPSNKVTEKGKDVELRCDPISGHTALYWYRQSLGQGLEFLIYFQGNSAPDKSGLPSDRFSAERTGGSVSTLTIQRTQQEDSAVYLCASSPGLAGAQETQYFGPGTRLLVL.

In this sample, this clone turned up a few times. J is TRBJ2-7 and V is TRBV25-1, with a tentative D call TRBD1 (6 bases). V was pared by 5 bases and J by 5 bases, with 10 bases between. This CDR3 region has 12 residues. The germline gives CDR1 MGHDK, CDR2 SYGVNS. In DNA, the CDR3 is TGTGCCAGCAGTAGGAACAGGGACGAGCAGTACTTC. Translation gives CASSRNRDEQYF.

The chain joins TRBV5-1 to TRBJ2-3; possibly TRBD2 for D (6 bases). V lost 3 bases and J lost 0, with 14 bases in between. Germline V lookup: CDR1 SGHRS, CDR2 YFSETQ. This CDR3 comprises 16 residues. This CDR3 is CASSSGSGTSTDTQYF. The CDR3 DNA is TGCGCCAGCAGCTCCGGATCGGGGACTAGCACAGATACGCAGTATTTT.